Presented here are 29 T cell receptor beta chains from one specimen sequenced in a study of T cell changes during pregnancy in multiple sclerosis (dated by TCRdb to between 2018 and 2021). Receptors were amplified or captured by the immunoSEQ multiplex PCR assay. TCRdb took this table from immuneACCESS and kept in-frame rearrangements with V and J called. Such tables lack part of the clones; where checked against another copy, unresolved V genes explain under half of the gap, and the rest is unexplained. For this sample the table gives around 75,000 clones, of which roughly nine tenths were detected only once. Together, the top ten hold about 0.27% of the sample. This specimen consisted of CD4+ T cells from peripheral blood mononuclear cells, obtained in the third trimester of pregnancy. The receptors here all came from a female donor in good health, enrolled as a control in a pregnancy study.

The chain joins TRBV6-5 to TRBJ1-3; a possible D gene is TRBD1 (6 bases). The germline V gene encodes CDR1 MNHEY and CDR2 SVGAGI. The CDR3 is 14 amino acids. The germline V and J ends were trimmed by 6 bases and 4 bases, with 13 bases remaining between them. CDR3 nucleotide sequence: TGTGCCAGCAGGAAAAGGACAGAGGGAAACACCATATATTTT. It is translated as CASRKRTEGNTIYF.

The chain uses TRBV18 and TRBJ1-2, with D perhaps matching TRBD1 (6 bases). The CDR3 is made up of 13 amino acids. Germline CDR1 KGHSH, CDR2 LQKENI. V was trimmed by 0 bases and J by 8 bases, leaving 10 bases between them. The CDR3 region is CASSPPTGRGYTF. In nucleotides, the CDR3 is TGTGCCAGCTCACCACCGACAGGTCGAGGCTACACCTTC.

The chain uses TRBV30 and TRBJ2-7; D may be TRBD2 (6 bases). CDR3 size: 15 residues. V lost 0 bases and J lost 3, with 15 bases in between. Looked up from germline, CDR1 is GTSNPN and CDR2 is SVGIG (reference sequence). The CDR3 DNA is TGTGCCTGGAGTGTTGGAGGGGCCACTTTCTACGAGCAGTACTTC. It specifies CAWSVGGATFYEQYF.

Regarding this clone: At one end, the junction sequence differs from germline, possibly due to a read error. The chain has TRBV7-7 and TRBJ2-2, with 10 bases lining up with TRBD2. There are 15 residues in the CDR3. Per the germline V gene, CDR1 is SSHAT and CDR2 is FNYEAQ (reference sequence). Here the CDR3 reads CASSRTSGNTGELFF. CDR3 nucleotides: TGTGCTAGCAGCCGGACTAGCGGGAACACCGGGGAGCTGTTTTTT.

A few counts support this clone. This chain connects TRBV7-2 to TRBJ1-6, with D unresolved. V was trimmed by 2 bases and J by 4 bases, leaving 9 bases between them. CDR1 and CDR2 from the germline V gene are SGHTA and FQGNSA. The CDR3 covers 15 residues. CDR3 in amino acids: CASSLNRQYNSPLHF. The CDR3 nucleotides read TGTGCCAGCAGCTTAAATCGTCAGTATAATTCACCCCTCCACTTT.

The V and J genes are TRBV2 and TRBJ2-7, with TRBD1 as a possible D gene (6 bases). Germline V CDR1 and CDR2: SNHLY, FYNNEI. The CDR3 consists of 13 residues. V was trimmed by 7 bases and J by 0 bases, leaving 10 bases between them. The CDR3 reads CASKGDTSYEQYF. The DNA of the CDR3 is TGTGCCAGCAAGGGGGACACCTCCTACGAGCAGTACTTC.

This chain connects TRBV5-4 to TRBJ2-7, with 7 nucleotides matching TRBD1. Germline trimming cut 3 bases from V and 0 bases from J; bases unmatched to any gene: 6. Germline V CDR1 and CDR2: SGHNT, YYREEE (reference sequence). There are 15 residues in the CDR3. CDR3 amino acids: CASSSQGPSSYEQYF. CDR3 bases: TGTGCCAGCAGCTCACAGGGGCCGAGCTCCTACGAGCAGTACTTC.

This clone was recorded once. The CDR3 loop reads CASSYQGGKLFF. The CDR3 DNA sequence: TGTGCCAGCAGTTACCAGGGGGGAAAACTGTTTTTT. The rearrangement joins TRBV6-6 to TRBJ1-4, with 7 nucleotides matching TRBD1. Germline V lookup: CDR1 MNHNY, CDR2 SVGAGI (reference sequence). With V trimmed by 2 bases and J by 10 bases, 1 base remained unmatched. This CDR3 comprises 12 residues.

This chain uses TRBV30 with TRBJ2-1; 9 bases line up with TRBD2. The CDR3 runs to 17 residues. Per germline, CDR1 GTSNPN and CDR2 SVGIG (reference sequence). J was trimmed by 0 bases and V by 4 bases; bases with no gene match: 10. The DNA for the CDR3 is TGTGCCTGGAATCGGTGGCGGGGGGGCCTCTCCTACAATGAGCAGTTCTTC. Translated, it gives CAWNRWRGGLSYNEQFF.

The genes are TRBV9 and TRBJ1-5, with a tentative D call TRBD1 (5 bases). The germline V gene has CDR1 SGDLS and CDR2 YYNGEE. V lost 3 bases and J lost 0, with 10 bases in between. This CDR3 region has 15 residues. CDR3 coding DNA: TGTGCCAGCAGCGCCTCGGGGGATAGCAATCAGCCCCAGCATTTT. Amino acids: CASSASGDSNQPQHF.

The CDR3 region has the DNA TGTGCCAGCAGCTTAGAGGCACTAGCGGGGGGGCCCTACGAGCAGTACTTC. Translated, it gives CASSLEALAGGPYEQYF. The rearrangement links TRBV13 to TRBJ2-7; 13 bases line up with TRBD2. This CDR3 region has 17 residues. Trimming took 1 base from V and 2 from J; bases not matched to a gene: 5. Germline V lookup: CDR1 PRHDT, CDR2 FYEKMQ (reference sequence). The whole variable domain, remainder taken from reference TRBV13 and TRBJ2-7, is AAGVIQSPRHLIKEKRETATLKCYPIPRHDTVYWYQQGPGQDPQFLISFYEKMQSDKGSIPDRFSAQQFSDYHSELNMSSLELGDSALYFCASSLEALAGGPYEQYFGPGTRLTVT.

CDR3 DNA: TGTGCCAGCAGCTTAGCTGGGACAGGGGTGGGAGATACGCAGTATTTT. Its translation is CASSLAGTGVGDTQYF. This chain uses TRBV7-2 with TRBJ2-3, with 10 bases lining up with TRBD1. V was clipped by 0 bases and J by 5 bases; unmatched bases: 5. Germline V gene lookup returns CDR1 SGHTA and CDR2 FQGNSA. The CDR3 length is 16 residues. Combining the CDR3 with reference TRBV7-2 and TRBJ2-3 gives the whole variable domain GAGVSQSPSNKVTEKGKDVELRCDPISGHTALYWYRQSLGQGLEFLIYFQGNSAPDKSGLPSDRFSAERTGGSVSTLTIQRTQQEDSAVYLCASSLAGTGVGDTQYFGPGTRLTVL.

CDR3 sequence: CASSQGSGVVYEQYF. The CDR3 DNA follows: TGCGCCAGCAGCCAAGGTTCGGGGGTAGTCTACGAGCAGTACTTC. The chain combines TRBV4-3 with TRBJ2-7, with TRBD2 as a possible D gene (6 bases). The germline V gene has CDR1 LGHNA and CDR2 YSLEER. This CDR3 contains 15 residues. The V end lost 1 base, the J end lost 3 bases, and 13 bases lay between the germline ends.

J is TRBJ1-4 and V is TRBV18, with TRBD1 matching 7 bases. There are 14 residues in the CDR3. J gave up 6 bases and V 2 bases, and 3 bases lay outside the gene matches. CDR1 is KGHSH, CDR2 LQKENI, per germline. The CDR3 is CASSPRQGDEKLFF. CDR3 nucleotide sequence: TGTGCCAGCTCACCAAGGCAGGGGGATGAAAAACTGTTTTTT.

The V call is TRBV19, the J call TRBJ2-2, with D maybe TRBD2 (5 bases). The ends were cut back, 7 bases at V and 7 bases at J, with 16 bases in the middle. Germline CDR1 and CDR2: LNHDA and SQIVND (reference sequence). The CDR3 covers 14 residues. The CDR3 region has the DNA TGTGCCAGTAATAGGGCTAGCCAGAGCGGGGAGCTGTTTTTT. Translating it yields CASNRASQSGELFF.

The V and J genes are TRBV15 and TRBJ2-1, with TRBD2 matching over 13 bases. Germline CDR1 reads LNHNV; CDR2 reads YYDKDF (reference sequence). The CDR3 has 16 residues. J gave up 9 bases and V 5 bases, and 10 bases lay outside the gene matches. CDR3 protein: CATSPGLAGTKAEQFF. CDR3 coding DNA: TGTGCCACCAGCCCGGGACTAGCGGGGACGAAAGCTGAGCAGTTCTTC.

Only one count was recorded for this clone. This rearrangement joins TRBV9 to TRBJ2-2; no clear D. Germline assignment: CDR1 SGDLS and CDR2 YYNGEE. The CDR3 consists of 15 residues. V was pared by 0 bases and J by 1 base, with 7 bases between. The CDR3 loop is CASSVGGQNTGELFF. CDR3 DNA sequence: TGTGCCAGCAGCGTAGGAGGTCAGAACACCGGGGAGCTGTTTTTT.

V is TRBV18 and J is TRBJ1-1, with no clear D. Germline values: CDR1 KGHSH, CDR2 LQKENI. The CDR3 totals 15 residues. The V end was cut by 0 bases, the J end by 0 bases, with 8 bases between. The DNA of the CDR3 is TGTGCCAGCTCACCACCGAAAGAGTTGAACACTGAAGCTTTCTTT. This encodes CASSPPKELNTEAFF.

The CDR3 spells CASSPTSSQGARGGYTF. CDR3 bases: TGTGCCAGCAGCCCTACATCCTCACAGGGGGCTAGGGGTGGCTACACCTTC. V is TRBV7-2 and J is TRBJ1-2; 9 nucleotides agree with TRBD1. CDR3 size: 17 residues. V lost 5 bases, J lost 7 bases, and 17 bases stayed unmatched. The V gene's germline CDR1 is SGHTA and CDR2 FQGNSA.

The V and J genes are TRBV7-2 and TRBJ2-3, with D possibly matching TRBD2 (5 bases). Germline loops: CDR1 SGHTA, CDR2 FQGNSA. There are 15 residues in the CDR3. Trimming pared 1 base from V and 6 bases from J, leaving 14 bases between. CDR3 region: CASSLVVGMSDTQYF. CDR3 DNA: TGTGCCAGCAGCTTAGTGGTCGGGATGTCGGATACGCAGTATTTT.

The chain's CDR3 is CASSLSPLGTGELFF. In DNA, the CDR3 is TGTGCCAGCAGTTTATCCCCCCTAGGCACCGGGGAGCTGTTTTTT. The rearrangement joins TRBV27 to TRBJ2-2, with D unclear. Between the trimmed V and J ends, which lost 0 bases and 4 bases, there was a span of 9 bases. Looked up from germline, CDR1 is MNHEY and CDR2 is SMNVEV (reference sequence). This CDR3 is 15 amino acids long.

The chain has TRBV19 and TRBJ2-5; 9 positions match TRBD1. CDR3 size: 16 residues. Germline V CDR1 and CDR2: LNHDA, SQIVND (reference sequence). V lost 4 bases, J lost 3 bases, and 9 bases stayed unmatched. Here the CDR3 reads CASSNSPGTGKETQYF. In DNA, the CDR3 is TGTGCCAGTAGTAACTCTCCCGGGACAGGGAAAGAGACCCAGTACTTC.

This clone showed up just once. J is TRBJ2-7 and V is TRBV7-9, with D maybe TRBD1 (6 bases). V lost 4 bases and J 3 bases, leaving 7 bases between the germline ends. Germline assignment: CDR1 SEHNR and CDR2 FQNEAQ (reference sequence). The CDR3 is 12 residues long. CDR3 sequence (DNA): TGTGCCAGCAGCTCACAGGGCTACGAGCAGTACTTC. Translating it yields CASSSQGYEQYF.

The genes are TRBV11-3 and TRBJ2-3; 7 bases map to TRBD2. With 1 base clipped from V and 3 bases from J, the junction kept 7 bases outside the gene matches. The CDR3 totals 16 residues. Germline CDR1 SGHNT, CDR2 YENEEA. The CDR3 DNA sequence: TGTGCCAGCAGCTTAGGATTTGGCGGGGGTACAGATACGCAGTATTTT. Translating it yields CASSLGFGGGTDTQYF.

The chain uses TRBV6-5 and TRBJ2-5, with 11 bases that match TRBD1. Germline assignment: CDR1 MNHEY and CDR2 SVGAGI. This CDR3 has 16 amino acids. With V trimmed by 0 bases and J by 4 bases, 4 bases remained unmatched. The CDR3 region has the DNA TGTGCCAGCAGTTACTCTGGGACAGGGGGTCTAGAGACCCAGTACTTC. Protein product: CASSYSGTGGLETQYF.

The chain links TRBV5-1 to TRBJ1-5; D might be TRBD1 (5 bases). V lost 4 bases, J lost 1 base, and 12 bases lay in between. Germline V gives CDR1 SGHRS, CDR2 YFSETQ. The CDR3 length is 15 residues. This CDR3 reads CASSPAGTSNQPQHF. The CDR3 coding sequence is TGCGCCAGCAGCCCGGCGGGGACCAGCAATCAGCCCCAGCATTTT. Drawing the rest from reference TRBV5-1 and TRBJ1-5, the complete variable domain is KAGVTQTPRYLIKTRGQQVTLSCSPISGHRSVSWYQQTPGQGLQFLFEYFSETQRNKGNFPGRFSGRQFSNSRSEMNVSTLELGDSALYLCASSPAGTSNQPQHFGDGTRLSIL.

The rearrangement joins TRBV2 to TRBJ1-1; no definite D call. V dropped 4 bases and J dropped 9 bases, with 21 bases sitting between them. Germline V gives CDR1 SNHLY, CDR2 FYNNEI. The CDR3 is 15 residues long. CDR3 nucleotide sequence: TGTGCCAGCAGTGCCCTGAATCCGACTGGAGGTAAAGCTTTCTTT. It specifies CASSALNPTGGKAFF.

The chain couples TRBV7-3 to TRBJ2-5, with D perhaps matching TRBD1 (5 bases). Trimming took off 2 bases at V and 1 base at J, with 11 bases between the two ends. The CDR3 totals 15 residues. From germline, CDR1 is SGHTA and CDR2 FQGTGA. The CDR3 DNA reads as TGTGCCAGCAGCTTATCCAGGGAACCCCAAGAGACCCAGTACTTC. It codes for CASSLSREPQETQYF.

This clone was found once. J is TRBJ1-2 and V is TRBV13; a possible D gene is TRBD1 (6 bases). Germline V gives CDR1 PRHDT, CDR2 FYEKMQ (reference sequence). The CDR3 is 18 amino acids. V lost 2 bases and J 1 base, leaving 20 bases between the germline ends. The CDR3 is CASSLWGGRETRNYGYTF. CDR3 sequence (DNA): TGTGCCAGCAGCTTATGGGGGGGCAGGGAGACTCGTAACTATGGCTACACCTTC.